The 5 T cell receptor beta chains presented below share a single source sample, sequenced in a study of cytomegalovirus exposure and HLA in healthy donors. The PCR made use of 60 Vbeta and 13 Jbeta primers. Libraries were prepared by immunoSEQ multiplex PCR; TCRdb keeps only in-frame clonotypes and omits some of them. This sample's table reports tens of thousands of clones. The source material was PBMCs. Receptors originate from a woman aged 40 to 50 in good health and CMV-seropositive.

The V and J genes are TRBV28 and TRBJ1-2; D uncertain. This CDR3 is built from 12 residues. V lost 4 bases, J lost 0 bases, and 3 bases lay in between. The germline gives CDR1 MDHEN, CDR2 SYDVKM. The CDR3 region is CASSSTNYGYTF. The CDR3 coding sequence is TGTGCCAGCAGTTCAACTAACTATGGCTACACCTTC.

The rearrangement joins TRBV6-1 to TRBJ1-2; D might be TRBD1 (5 bases). Germline V gene lookup returns CDR1 MNHNS and CDR2 SASEGT. Trimming shortened V by 6 bases and J by 2 bases, and 10 bases separated the two germline ends. This CDR3 is built from 13 residues. The CDR3 reads CASRVSGNYGYTF. The CDR3 bases are TGTGCCAGCAGAGTCTCAGGGAACTATGGCTACACCTTC.

V and J are TRBV10-2 and TRBJ1-2; D gene uncertain. Looked up from germline, CDR1 is WSHSY and CDR2 is SAAADI. The CDR3 is 15 amino acids. Trimming cost V 3 bases and J 3 bases, with 14 bases left between them. The CDR3 loop reads CASSELEGAYYGYTF. CDR3 DNA: TGCGCCAGCAGTGAACTTGAAGGAGCCTACTATGGCTACACCTTC.

The chain links TRBV4-1 to TRBJ1-1; the D gene is possibly TRBD1 (6 bases). V was trimmed by 4 bases and J by 3 bases, leaving 12 bases between them. The CDR3 extends over 14 amino acids. Germline loops: CDR1 MGHRA, CDR2 YSYEKL. The DNA for the CDR3 is TGCGCCAGCAGCCGACCATACAGGGACACTGAAGCTTTCTTT. Encoded protein: CASSRPYRDTEAFF.

The chain employs TRBV28 and TRBJ2-1; D possibly corresponds to TRBD2 (6 bases). Germline assignment: CDR1 MDHEN and CDR2 SYDVKM. The CDR3 covers 17 residues. V gave up 2 bases and J gave up 2 bases, with 16 bases separating them. CDR3: CASSLHRGRRAYNEQFF. The CDR3 region has the DNA TGTGCCAGCAGTTTACACCGGGGCCGGAGGGCCTACAATGAGCAGTTCTTC.